The 23 T cell receptor beta chains below were found in one sample sequenced in a study of pediatric ulcerative colitis. Clones were read by immunoSEQ multiplex PCR, and TCRdb kept only the in-frame ones, dropping some. The top ten hold over 0.9% of the sample, which has approximately 14,000 clones, approximately 90% seen once. Sequences were obtained from blood. Receptors originate from a boy aged 5-17 years with moderate ulcerative colitis.

The gene calls are TRBV2 and TRBJ2-7; D may correspond to TRBD1 or TRBD2 (7 bases each). The CDR3 is 15 residues long. V was pared by 7 bases and J by 3 bases, with 19 bases between. Germline CDR1 SNHLY, CDR2 FYNNEI. The CDR3 bases are TGTGCCAGCAACCGTCAGGGGGGGCCCAGCTACGAGCAGTACTTC. As protein: CASNRQGGPSYEQYF. The full variable domain, its missing parts supplied by reference TRBV2 and TRBJ2-7, is EPEVTQTPSHQVTQMGQEVILRCVPISNHLYFYWYRQILGQKVEFLVSFYNNEISEKSEIFDDQFSVERPDGSNFTLKIRSTKLEDSAMYFCASNRQGGPSYEQYFGPGTRLTVT.

The rearrangement links TRBV19 to TRBJ1-5; no reliable D call. The V gene lost 0 bases and the J gene lost 1 base, with 4 bases spanning the gap. Per the germline V gene, CDR1 is LNHDA and CDR2 is SQIVND (reference sequence). This CDR3 has 14 residues. The CDR3 DNA reads as TGTGCCAGTAGTATAGATGGCAGCAATCAGCCCCAGCATTTT. Translated, it gives CASSIDGSNQPQHF.

The chain uses TRBV5-1 and TRBJ2-7; D may be TRBD1 (6 bases). Trimming left V 3 bases short and J 6 bases short, with 22 bases between. The V gene's germline CDR1 is SGHRS and CDR2 YFSETQ. This CDR3 comprises 16 residues. The CDR3 loop reads CASSSTNRVLLGEQYF. CDR3 bases: TGCGCCAGCAGCTCCACAAACAGGGTCCTCCTCGGCGAGCAGTACTTC.

The rearrangement joins TRBV9 to TRBJ1-3; a possible D gene is TRBD1 (6 bases). Per germline, CDR1 SGDLS and CDR2 YYNGEE. This CDR3 contains 13 residues. V was clipped by 5 bases and J by 4 bases, with 10 bases between them. The DNA for the CDR3 is TGTGCCAGCAGTGACCAGGGGGGAAACACCATATATTTT. It codes for CASSDQGGNTIYF.

V gene TRBV5-4 combines with J gene TRBJ1-2; TRBD1 aligns across 7 bases. Germline V CDR1 and CDR2: SGHNT, YYREEE (reference sequence). With 3 bases clipped from V and 2 bases from J, the junction kept 4 bases outside the gene matches. CDR3 size: 14 residues. CDR3 sequence: CASSSETGNYGYTF. The CDR3 DNA reads as TGTGCCAGCAGCTCCGAGACAGGGAACTATGGCTACACCTTC.

This clone was recorded only once. The V and J genes are TRBV15 and TRBJ2-7; a weak D match, TRBD1 (5 bases). Germline V lookup: CDR1 LNHNV, CDR2 YYDKDF (reference sequence). Trimming left V 1 base short and J 2 bases short, with 15 bases between. CDR3 length: 16 amino acids. The CDR3 DNA follows: TGTGCCACCAGCAGAGGTCTAGAAAGGGGTACCTACGAGCAGTACTTC. It encodes CATSRGLERGTYEQYF. The whole variable domain, remainder taken from reference TRBV15 and TRBJ2-7, is DAMVIQNPRYQVTQFGKPVTLSCSQTLNHNVMYWYQQKSSQAPKLLFHYYDKDFNNEADTPDNFQSRRPNTSFCFLDIRSPGLGDTAMYLCATSRGLERGTYEQYFGPGTRLTVT.

The sample holds one count of this clone. CDR3 sequence: CASSSGAWGQPQHF. Here the CDR3 DNA reads TGTGCCAGCAGTTCGGGGGCCTGGGGTCAGCCCCAGCATTTT. The chain carries TRBV28 and TRBJ1-5, with a possible D match to TRBD1 (6 bases). The CDR3 is 14 residues long. The V gene lost 4 bases and the J gene lost 6 bases, with 13 bases spanning the gap. Germline-derived CDR1 and CDR2 are MDHEN and SYDVKM.

This clone was seen a handful of times. The chain is built from TRBV7-9 and TRBJ1-1; D is perhaps TRBD1 (6 bases). Trimming pared 6 bases from V and 1 base from J, leaving 21 bases between. CDR3 length: 17 amino acids. The germline CDR1 and CDR2 sequences are SEHNR and FQNEAQ (reference sequence). CDR3 DNA: TGTGCCAGCAGTCAACTTGAAGGTCAGGGGAGGAACACTGAAGCTTTCTTT. It encodes CASSQLEGQGRNTEAFF. Full variable domain (remainder filled in from reference TRBV7-9 and TRBJ1-1): DTGVSQNPRHKITKRGQNVTFRCDPISEHNRLYWYRQTLGQGPEFLTYFQNEAQLEKSRLLSDRFSAERPKGSFSTLEIQRTEQGDSAMYLCASSQLEGQGRNTEAFFGQGTRLTVV.

The V gene is TRBV6-5, the J gene TRBJ2-5; possibly TRBD2 for D (6 bases). Germline loops: CDR1 MNHEY, CDR2 SVGAGI. V was clipped by 0 bases and J by 5 bases, with 16 bases between them. CDR3 length equals 16 residues. The CDR3 sequence: CASSYSNFLREETQYF. CDR3 DNA sequence: TGTGCCAGCAGTTACTCGAATTTTTTACGGGAGGAGACCCAGTACTTC.

The CDR3 protein is CASSARTTLNEQFF. DNA for the CDR3: TGTGCCAGCAGCGCCCGGACTACCCTCAATGAGCAGTTCTTC. The gene calls are TRBV9 and TRBJ2-1, with D perhaps matching TRBD2 (6 bases). V shed 3 bases and J shed 6 bases, with 13 bases lying between them. The CDR3 runs to 14 residues. In germline, CDR1 is SGDLS, CDR2 YYNGEE.

In its sample, this clone was seen a few times. This sequence joins TRBV2 and TRBJ1-2; D remains ambiguous. Trimming cost V 3 bases and J 5 bases, with 13 bases left between them. Germline loops: CDR1 SNHLY, CDR2 FYNNEI. The CDR3 loop spans 14 amino acids. The chain's CDR3 is CASSEGGRSYGYTF. CDR3 coding DNA: TGTGCCAGCAGTGAGGGAGGCAGGTCGTATGGCTACACCTTC.

This clone was counted once. The chain uses TRBV9 and TRBJ2-3; D unclear. Germline CDR1 reads SGDLS; CDR2 reads YYNGEE. V was cut by 0 bases and J by 3 bases, with 8 bases left in between. The CDR3 runs 14 residues. CDR3 protein: CASSVVVWTDTQYF. The CDR3 nucleotides read TGTGCCAGCAGCGTAGTTGTGTGGACAGATACGCAGTATTTT. The full variable domain, completed using reference TRBV9 and TRBJ2-3, is DSGVTQTPKHLITATGQRVTLRCSPRSGDLSVYWYQQSLDQGLQFLIQYYNGEERAKGNILERFSAQQFPDLHSELNLSSLELGDSALYFCASSVVVWTDTQYFGPGTRLTVL.

The chain uses TRBV4-2 and TRBJ1-5; no reliable D call. Per the germline V gene, CDR1 is LGHNA and CDR2 is YNFKEQ. The CDR3 has 17 amino acids. The V end lost 0 bases, the J end lost 6 bases, and 18 bases lay between the germline ends. The CDR3 loop reads CASSQDTAAAKGQPQHF. The CDR3 DNA reads as TGTGCCAGCAGCCAAGATACGGCGGCCGCGAAGGGTCAGCCCCAGCATTTT.

The chain couples TRBV28 to TRBJ1-1; D uncertain. CDR1 and CDR2 (germline): MDHEN, SYDVKM. Trimming cost V 4 bases and J 1 base, with 7 bases left between them. CDR3 length: 13 amino acids. CDR3 amino acids: CASSSSENTEAFF. CDR3 in DNA: TGTGCCAGCAGTTCGTCGGAGAACACTGAAGCTTTCTTT.

The rearrangement uses TRBV11-2 and TRBJ2-7; weak D call: TRBD1 (6 bases). V lost 1 base and J 1 base, leaving 8 bases between the germline ends. The CDR3 runs to 14 residues. The germline gives CDR1 SGHAT, CDR2 FQNNGV. CDR3 DNA: TGTGCCAGCAGCTTAGGGACAGCGTCCTACGAGCAGTACTTC. This encodes CASSLGTASYEQYF.

This chain joins TRBV30 and TRBJ2-7; D is uncertain. Germline CDR1 and CDR2: GTSNPN and SVGIG (reference sequence). The CDR3 extends over 13 amino acids. V was clipped by 0 bases and J by 3 bases, with 9 bases between them. The CDR3 DNA is TGTGCCTGGAGTGTACTGCTTAACTACGAGCAGTACTTC. Translating gives CAWSVLLNYEQYF. The variable domain in full, completed from reference TRBV30 and TRBJ2-7, reads SQTIHQWPATLVQPVGSPLSLECTVEGTSNPNLYWYRQAAGRGLQLLFYSVGIGQISSEVPQNLSASRPQDRQFILSSKKLLLSDSGFYLCAWSVLLNYEQYFGPGTRLTVT.

This chain joins TRBV6-5 and TRBJ1-5; 7 nucleotides match TRBD1. The CDR3 loop spans 15 amino acids. The V segment lost 0 bases and the J segment 2 bases; nucleotides outside the gene matches: 1. Germline-derived CDR1 and CDR2 are MNHEY and SVGAGI. CDR3 in DNA: TGTGCCAGCAGTTACTCGGGGACAGGCAATCAGCCCCAGCATTTT. Protein: CASSYSGTGNQPQHF.

This clone was seen a single time. The CDR3 reads CASSLDPAGGTDTQYF. CDR3 bases: TGTGCCAGCAGCTTGGACCCAGCGGGGGGCACAGATACGCAGTATTTT. This sequence joins TRBV5-4 and TRBJ2-3, with 8 bases lining up with TRBD2. With V trimmed by 0 bases and J by 1 base, 4 bases remained unmatched. Germline V lookup: CDR1 SGHNT, CDR2 YYREEE (reference sequence). The CDR3 length is 16 residues.

The chain carries TRBV18 and TRBJ2-3; tentatively, D is TRBD2 (5 bases). Germline-derived CDR1 and CDR2 are KGHSH and LQKENI. CDR3 length equals 13 residues. Trimming took off 3 bases at V and 2 bases at J, with 6 bases between the two ends. The CDR3 protein is CASSPRATDTQYF. The CDR3 nucleotides are TGTGCCAGCTCACCGCGGGCCACAGATACGCAGTATTTT.

Remarks on this clone: A junction boundary mismatches the germline segment, possibly from a read error. The CDR3 region is CASSPQGGLGTSF. As DNA, the CDR3 is TGTGCCAGCAGTCCTCAGGGAGGGTTAGGTACGTCTTTT. V is TRBV27 and J is TRBJ1-1; tentative D call: TRBD1 (5 bases). The CDR3 length is 13 residues. Germline CDR1 MNHEY, CDR2 SMNVEV (reference sequence).

V gene TRBV5-1 combines with J gene TRBJ2-1; 8 bases agree with TRBD1. Germline assignment: CDR1 SGHRS and CDR2 YFSETQ. This CDR3 spans 15 amino acids. V shed 4 bases, J shed 4 bases, and the junction held 7 bases outside the gene matches. CDR3 DNA sequence: TGCGCCAGCAGCCCCAGGGGGCTCGGGTACAATGAGCAGTTCTTC. It is translated as CASSPRGLGYNEQFF.

The gene calls are TRBV27 and TRBJ2-7, with TRBD2 as a possible D gene (6 bases). Trimming pared 10 bases from V and 4 bases from J, leaving 29 bases between. Germline loops: CDR1 MNHEY, CDR2 SMNVEV (reference sequence). The CDR3 has 17 amino acids. The DNA for the CDR3 is TGTGCCACAGGGAGAGTTTCATCGGCGGGAATCCCTTACGAGCAGTACTTC. Its translation is CATGRVSSAGIPYEQYF.

V usage is TRBV19 and J usage is TRBJ2-5, with D possibly matching TRBD1 (6 bases). This CDR3 contains 13 residues. The germline gives CDR1 LNHDA, CDR2 SQIVND (reference sequence). V was trimmed by 4 bases and J by 5 bases, leaving 11 bases between them. CDR3 sequence (DNA): TGTGCCAGTAGTACCCGACAGGTGGAGACCCAGTACTTC. Protein sequence: CASSTRQVETQYF.